What follows is one T cell receptor (beta chain) and its context. Data came from immunoSEQ multiplex PCR; TCRdb stores just in-frame clones and leaves some out. The table shows roughly 100,000 clones, with roughly nine tenths occurring only once. The data were obtained in a study of T cell changes during pregnancy in multiple sclerosis. The CDR3 spans 14 residues. Germline V lookup: CDR1 ENHRY, CDR2 SYGVKD. J was trimmed by 5 bases and V by 3 bases; bases with no gene match: 3. The rearrangement links TRBV10-3 to TRBJ1-2, with 10 bases aligning to TRBD1. This TCR derives from a female donor with multiple sclerosis, enrolled in a pregnancy study. The sample was peripheral blood, taken before pregnancy. Here the CDR3 reads CAISDPGQGYGYTF. In DNA form, the CDR3 reads TGTGCCATCAGTGATCCGGGACAGGGGTATGGCTACACCTTC.